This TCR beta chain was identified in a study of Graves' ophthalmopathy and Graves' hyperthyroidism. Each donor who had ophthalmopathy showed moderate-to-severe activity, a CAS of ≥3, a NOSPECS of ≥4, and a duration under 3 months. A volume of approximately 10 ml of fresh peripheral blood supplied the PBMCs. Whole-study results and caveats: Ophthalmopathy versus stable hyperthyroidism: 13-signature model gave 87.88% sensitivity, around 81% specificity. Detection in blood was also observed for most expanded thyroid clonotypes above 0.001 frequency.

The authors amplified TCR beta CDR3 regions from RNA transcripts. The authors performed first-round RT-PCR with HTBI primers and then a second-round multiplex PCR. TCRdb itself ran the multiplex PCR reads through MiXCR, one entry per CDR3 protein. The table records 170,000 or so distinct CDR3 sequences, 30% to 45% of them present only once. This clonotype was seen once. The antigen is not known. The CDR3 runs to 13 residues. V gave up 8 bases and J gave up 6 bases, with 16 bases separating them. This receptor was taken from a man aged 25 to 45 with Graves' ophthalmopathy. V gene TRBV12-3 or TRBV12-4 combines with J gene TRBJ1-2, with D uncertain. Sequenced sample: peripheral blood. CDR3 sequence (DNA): TGTGCCAGCGGTATTGGGCCCCAGGATGGCTACACCTTC. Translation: CASGIGPQDGYTF.